The present TCR beta chain was sequenced within a study of beta chain features in type 1 diabetes. Expressed TCRB transcripts were sequenced, since all the RNA that had been isolated was reverse transcribed. The assay was immunoSEQ multiplex PCR, and TCRdb's table has in-frame clones only and misses some. The data hold 600,000 to 700,000 clones, with around 12% observed a single time. Isolation of CD4+ naive, central memory, regulatory and stem cell-like memory cells was achieved by sorting via CD45RO/CCR7/CD25/CD127/CD95/CD27. The V and J ends lost 10 bases and 0 bases respectively, with 11 bases between them. The CDR3 runs to 13 residues. Germline V CDR1 and CDR2: SNHLY, FYNNEI. Overall study results and limits: In every one of the four CD4+ subsets, TCRB CDR3s were moderately but significantly shorter in Type 1 diabetes patients. Compared with healthy donors, patients appeared to share more similar naive, central memory and regulatory TCRB repertoires.

Details on this clone: The antigen remains unidentified.

Sequencing was done on a sample of naive CD4+ T cells from blood. This TCR derives from a man in his thirties or forties with type 1 diabetes. The V gene is TRBV2, the J gene TRBJ2-3; D ambiguous. The CDR3 region has the DNA TGTGCCACCAGCTATACTAGCACAGATACGCAGTATTTT. Its translation: CATSYTSTDTQYF.